The 2 T cell receptor beta chains listed next were all sequenced from one sample in a study of CD8 T cells in Susac syndrome. Random hexamers were used to reverse transcribe an amount of roughly 0.45 to 1 ug RNA. TCRdb reprocessed the immunoSEQ multiplex PCR reads with MiXCR, giving one entry per CDR3 protein. The sample holds around 270,000 distinct CDR3 sequences, roughly 85% seen once. The sequencing sample was made of CD8+ T cells from PBMCs. Receptors originate from a human donor with multiple sclerosis.

This chain joins TRBV27 and TRBJ2-7; no firm D call. Germline values: CDR1 MNHEY, CDR2 SMNVEV (reference sequence). V was trimmed by 4 bases and J by 9 bases, leaving 16 bases between them. This CDR3 has 13 residues. The CDR3 here is CASSSLHWSGQYF. The CDR3 nucleotides are TGTGCCAGCAGTTCCCTACACTGGAGTGGGCAGTACTTC.

The V call is TRBV29-1, the J call TRBJ2-7; D is perhaps TRBD2 (6 bases). This CDR3 region has 16 residues. From germline, CDR1 is SQVTM and CDR2 ANQGSEA. The V end was cut by 0 bases, the J end by 2 bases, with 17 bases between. In nucleotides, the CDR3 is TGCAGCGTTGAAGATGGCAGTGGGGGGAGTGCCTACGAGCAGTACTTC. Translated: CSVEDGSGGSAYEQYF.